The 21 T cell receptor beta chains given below trace back to one sample, sequenced in a study of Graves' ophthalmopathy and Graves' hyperthyroidism. From RNA, the CDR3 regions of TCR beta chains were amplified and sequenced. First-round RT-PCR used HTBI primers; second-round multiplex PCR followed. MiXCR, run by TCRdb on the multiplex PCR reads, gives a single entry per CDR3 protein. The repertoire consists of 500,000 to 700,000 distinct CDR3 sequences, with approximately 37% occurring once and the leading ten covering around 4.6%. Material for sequencing was peripheral blood or thyroid tissue (not recorded which). The receptor set was obtained from an adult man with Graves' hyperthyroidism.

Ten or more counts support this clonotype. The chain carries TRBV5-8 and TRBJ2-7, with 11 positions matching TRBD1. The length of the CDR3 is 15 residues. V shed 4 bases and J 2 bases; nucleotides not matched to a gene: 5. The V gene's germline CDR1 is SGHTS and CDR2 YDEGEE. The CDR3 here is CASSRPGQGAYEQYF. CDR3 nucleotides: TGTGCCAGCAGCAGACCGGGACAGGGGGCCTACGAGCAGTACTTC.

The rearrangement joins TRBV24-1 to TRBJ2-2; 8 nucleotides line up with TRBD2. Germline CDR1 KGHDR, CDR2 SFDVKD. This CDR3 has 17 residues. The trim removed 1 base at V and 6 bases at J, leaving 9 bases unmatched. The CDR3 DNA sequence: TGTGCCACCAGTGATTTAGGGACTAGTGGCGGAGCCGGGGAGCTGTTTTTT. Translation: CATSDLGTSGGAGELFF.

The table lists this clonotype with many counts. The DNA for the CDR3 is TGTGCCAGCAGCTTCGGGCCCACTTACGACGAGCAGTACTTC. Translating gives CASSFGPTYDEQYF. V and J are TRBV7-3 and TRBJ2-7; D gene uncertain. V was clipped by 3 bases and J by 5 bases, with 14 bases between them. The germline V gene has CDR1 SGHTA and CDR2 FQGTGA. The CDR3 covers 14 residues.

This clonotype has just one count. The chain recombines TRBV7-9 with TRBJ1-1, with TRBD1 matching over 11 bases. Trimming at V came to 5 bases and at J to 1 base, leaving 3 bases not matched to a gene. Germline CDR1 and CDR2: SEHNR and FQNEAQ (reference sequence). CDR3 size: 15 residues. Here the CDR3 reads CASSGQGAGNTEAFF. The CDR3 DNA follows: TGTGCCAGCAGCGGACAGGGGGCTGGGAACACTGAAGCTTTCTTT.

This clonotype was observed many times. The chain combines TRBV19 with TRBJ1-1; D is unclear. V shed 3 bases and J shed 5 bases, with 10 bases lying between them. The V gene's germline CDR1 is LNHDA and CDR2 SQIVND (reference sequence). This CDR3 comprises 13 residues. CDR3 nucleotide sequence: TGTGCCAGTAGTATTGAGGGAGGGACTGAAGCTTTCTTT. Protein sequence: CASSIEGGTEAFF.

There are many counts of this clonotype. The rearrangement links TRBV3-1 to TRBJ2-7; D remains unclear. The CDR3 is made up of 11 amino acids. Germline CDR1 and CDR2: LGHDT and YNNKEL (reference sequence). The germline V and J ends were trimmed by 1 base and 2 bases, with 0 bases remaining between them. CDR3: CASSQAYEQYF. The CDR3 DNA reads TGTGCCAGCAGCCAAGCCTACGAGCAGTACTTC.

This clonotype was recorded at least ten times. The V call is TRBV7-9, the J call TRBJ2-7; D might be TRBD1 or TRBD2, each matching 5 bases. The CDR3 has 16 amino acids. Germline V gives CDR1 SEHNR, CDR2 FQNEAQ (reference sequence). The germline V and J ends were trimmed by 3 bases and 3 bases, with 18 bases remaining between them. For the CDR3, the DNA is TGTGCCAGCAGCTTTCCCGGGGCCAGTGAAGTCTACGAGCAGTACTTC. Translation gives CASSFPGASEVYEQYF.

The genes are TRBV15 and TRBJ2-7; 8 bases are a match to TRBD1. Per the germline V gene, CDR1 is LNHNV and CDR2 is YYDKDF (reference sequence). The CDR3 sequence is 13 residues long. With V trimmed by 10 bases and J by 7 bases, 12 bases remained unmatched. CDR3 amino acids: CASTPDRAGEQYF. DNA for the CDR3: TGTGCCAGCACCCCGGACAGGGCTGGAGAGCAGTACTTC.

V and J are TRBV15 and TRBJ2-5; the match to TRBD1 covers 10 bases. The CDR3 is 15 residues long. V was pared by 3 bases and J by 5 bases, with 6 bases of the junction left unmatched. Per germline, CDR1 LNHNV and CDR2 YYDKDF (reference sequence). CDR3 sequence reads: CATSSLGQGSETQYF. The CDR3 DNA follows: TGTGCCACCAGCAGTTTGGGACAGGGGAGCGAGACCCAGTACTTC.

This clonotype was found many times. This chain uses TRBV15 with TRBJ1-4; 7 bases are a match to TRBD1. J lost 5 bases, V lost 0 bases, and 6 bases had no gene match. The germline V gene encodes CDR1 LNHNV and CDR2 YYDKDF (reference sequence). CDR3 size: 16 residues. The DNA of the CDR3 is TGTGCCACCAGCAGAGATCTGCAGGGGGGGAATGAAAAACTGTTTTTT. Translation gives CATSRDLQGGNEKLFF.

This clonotype was seen many times. The rearrangement uses TRBV7-9 and TRBJ1-1; D remains ambiguous. The CDR3 runs to 14 residues. Trimming left V 5 bases short and J 4 bases short, with 14 bases between. Germline V CDR1 and CDR2: SEHNR, FQNEAQ (reference sequence). The CDR3 spells CASSPPGLGTEAFF. CDR3 nucleotide sequence: TGTGCCAGCAGCCCTCCCGGTCTGGGCACTGAAGCTTTCTTT.

This chain links TRBV30 with TRBJ1-2; perhaps TRBD1 as D (6 bases). The CDR3 totals 12 residues. Trimming took off 4 bases at V and 2 bases at J, with 8 bases between the two ends. CDR1 and CDR2 from the germline V gene are GTSNPN and SVGIG (reference sequence). CDR3 sequence: CAWTTGNYGYTF. The CDR3 nucleotides read TGTGCCTGGACCACAGGGAACTATGGCTACACCTTC.

This clonotype has a count of ten or more. The rearrangement links TRBV5-5 to TRBJ1-6; D is undetermined. Trimming cost V 3 bases and J 12 bases, with 19 bases left between them. Germline V gene sequence: CDR1 SGHKS, CDR2 YYEKEE (reference sequence). This CDR3 spans 15 amino acids. The CDR3 DNA reads as TGTGCCAGCAGCTCCGGCTCGGCTGAATTTATACCCCTCCACTTT. Translated, it gives CASSSGSAEFIPLHF.

This clonotype was picked up a small number of times. The chain carries TRBV3-1 and TRBJ1-1; tentatively, D is TRBD1 (5 bases). The germline V gene encodes CDR1 LGHDT and CDR2 YNNKEL (reference sequence). The CDR3 contains 14 residues. Trimming removed 0 bases from V and 4 bases from J, with 9 bases in between. The CDR3 coding sequence is TGTGCCAGCAGCCAAGAACAGGCGCGCACTGAAGCTTTCTTT. It translates to CASSQEQARTEAFF.

This chain uses TRBV6-5 with TRBJ2-7; D might be TRBD1 (5 bases). This CDR3 region has 14 residues. Trimming stripped 6 bases from V and 6 bases from J, with 18 bases between. Per germline, CDR1 MNHEY and CDR2 SVGAGI. Here the CDR3 reads CASRLSRQPPEQYF. CDR3 coding DNA: TGTGCCAGCAGACTGTCCAGACAGCCACCCGAGCAGTACTTC.

This clonotype was found many times. CDR3 amino acids: CSVERDRSNTGELFF. The CDR3 DNA reads TGCAGCGTTGAAAGGGACAGGTCAAACACCGGGGAGCTGTTTTTT. The chain carries TRBV29-1 and TRBJ2-2, with 8 bases fitting TRBD1. Trimming at V came to 2 bases and at J to 2 bases, leaving 4 bases not matched to a gene. This CDR3 comprises 15 residues. Germline loops: CDR1 SQVTM, CDR2 ANQGSEA.

The chain has TRBV7-9 and TRBJ2-3; D is unclear. With 1 base removed from V and 4 bases from J, the gap between germline ends came to 9 bases. Per the germline V gene, CDR1 is SEHNR and CDR2 is FQNEAQ (reference sequence). The CDR3 length is 14 residues. Written as DNA, the CDR3 is TGTGCCAGCAGCTTAGTTGACTTTGCAGATACGCAGTATTTT. Translation gives CASSLVDFADTQYF.

V gene TRBV5-4 combines with J gene TRBJ1-6; D might be TRBD1 (5 bases). The CDR3 is made up of 16 amino acids. Trimming stripped 4 bases from V and 7 bases from J, with 18 bases between. Germline V gene sequence: CDR1 SGHNT, CDR2 YYREEE (reference sequence). The DNA of the CDR3 is TGTGCCAGCAGCCGATCCTTTGACAGCAGAAATTCACCCCTCCACTTT. Encoded protein: CASSRSFDSRNSPLHF.

The chain joins TRBV12-3 or TRBV12-4 to TRBJ1-2; 10 nucleotides line up with TRBD1. Losses at the gene ends were 3 bases for V and 6 bases for J; bases not matched to a gene: 7. The CDR3 consists of 15 residues. CDR3 nucleotide sequence: TGTGCCAGCAGTTTCCCCGCAGGGACAGGGGATGGCTACACCTTC. Translation gives CASSFPAGTGDGYTF.

At least ten counts were recorded for this clonotype. The chain carries TRBV7-6 and TRBJ1-2; 10 positions agree with TRBD1. CDR1 is SGHVS, CDR2 FNYEAQ, per germline. The CDR3 totals 12 residues. V lost 6 bases, J lost 8 bases, and 3 bases stayed unmatched. CDR3 coding DNA: TGTGCCAGCAGGACAGGGGGCGGGGGCTACACCTTC. This translates into CASRTGGGGYTF.

This clonotype was detected many times. This rearrangement joins TRBV7-9 to TRBJ1-2; tentative D call: TRBD1 (5 bases). Germline-derived CDR1 and CDR2 are SEHNR and FQNEAQ (reference sequence). The V end lost 6 bases, the J end lost 5 bases, and 16 bases lay between the germline ends. The CDR3 runs 14 residues. The CDR3 DNA is TGTGCCAGCAGAGCCGGGACGTCGAGTTATGGCTACACCTTC. This translates into CASRAGTSSYGYTF.